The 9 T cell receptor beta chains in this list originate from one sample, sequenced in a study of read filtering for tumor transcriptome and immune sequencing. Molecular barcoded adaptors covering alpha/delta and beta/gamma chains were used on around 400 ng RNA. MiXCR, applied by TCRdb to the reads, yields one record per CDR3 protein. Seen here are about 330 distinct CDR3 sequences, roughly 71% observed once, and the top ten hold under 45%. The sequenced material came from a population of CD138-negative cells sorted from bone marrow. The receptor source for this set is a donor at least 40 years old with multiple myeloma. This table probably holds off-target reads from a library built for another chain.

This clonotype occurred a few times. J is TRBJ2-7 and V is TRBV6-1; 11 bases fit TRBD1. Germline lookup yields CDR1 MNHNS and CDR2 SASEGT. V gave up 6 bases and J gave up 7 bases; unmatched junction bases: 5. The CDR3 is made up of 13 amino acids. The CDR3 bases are TGTGCCAGCAGGGACAGGGGGCCGTATGAGCAGTACTTC. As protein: CASRDRGPYEQYF.

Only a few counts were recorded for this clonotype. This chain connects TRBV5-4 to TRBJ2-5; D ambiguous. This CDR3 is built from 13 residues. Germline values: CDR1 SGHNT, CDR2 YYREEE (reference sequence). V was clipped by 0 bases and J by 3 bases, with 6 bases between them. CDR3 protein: CASSLEAEETQYF. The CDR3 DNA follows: TGTGCCAGCAGCTTGGAGGCGGAAGAGACCCAGTACTTC.

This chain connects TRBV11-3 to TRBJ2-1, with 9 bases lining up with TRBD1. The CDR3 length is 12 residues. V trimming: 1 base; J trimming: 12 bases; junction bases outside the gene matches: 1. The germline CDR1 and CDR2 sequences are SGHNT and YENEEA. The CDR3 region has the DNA TGTGCCAGCAGCTTAGGGGACAGGGTGCAGTTCTTC. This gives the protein CASSLGDRVQFF.

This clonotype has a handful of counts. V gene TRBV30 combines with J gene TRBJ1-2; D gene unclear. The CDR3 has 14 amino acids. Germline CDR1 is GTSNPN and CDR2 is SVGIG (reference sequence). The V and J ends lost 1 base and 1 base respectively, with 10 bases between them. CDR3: CAWSGPPNNYGYTF. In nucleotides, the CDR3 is TGTGCCTGGAGTGGCCCACCAAATAACTATGGCTACACCTTC.

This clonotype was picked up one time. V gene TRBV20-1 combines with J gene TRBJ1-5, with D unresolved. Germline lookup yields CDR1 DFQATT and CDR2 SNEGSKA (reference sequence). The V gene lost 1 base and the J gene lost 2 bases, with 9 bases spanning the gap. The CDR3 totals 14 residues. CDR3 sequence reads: CSARAPGGNQPQHF. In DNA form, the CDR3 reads TGCAGTGCTAGAGCTCCCGGGGGCAATCAGCCCCAGCATTTT.

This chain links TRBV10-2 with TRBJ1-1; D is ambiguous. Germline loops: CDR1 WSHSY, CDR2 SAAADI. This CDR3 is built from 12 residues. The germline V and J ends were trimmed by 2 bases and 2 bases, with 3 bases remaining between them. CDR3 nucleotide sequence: TGCGCCAGCAGTGAGGCAAACACTGAAGCTTTCTTT. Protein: CASSEANTEAFF.

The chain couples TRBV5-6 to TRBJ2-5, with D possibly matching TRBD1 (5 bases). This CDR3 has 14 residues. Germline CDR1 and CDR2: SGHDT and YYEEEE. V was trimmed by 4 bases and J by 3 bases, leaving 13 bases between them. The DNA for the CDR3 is TGTGCCAGCAGCAGCGAGGACACCGAAGAGACCCAGTACTTC. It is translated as CASSSEDTEETQYF.

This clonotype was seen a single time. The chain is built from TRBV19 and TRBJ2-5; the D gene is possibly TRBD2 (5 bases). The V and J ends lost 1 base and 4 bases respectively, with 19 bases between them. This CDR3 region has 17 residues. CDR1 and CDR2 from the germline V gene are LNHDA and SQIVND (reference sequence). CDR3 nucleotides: TGTGCCAGTAGTATAGTAGGCCCTAGCCAAAGGCGAGAGACCCAGTACTTC. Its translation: CASSIVGPSQRRETQYF.

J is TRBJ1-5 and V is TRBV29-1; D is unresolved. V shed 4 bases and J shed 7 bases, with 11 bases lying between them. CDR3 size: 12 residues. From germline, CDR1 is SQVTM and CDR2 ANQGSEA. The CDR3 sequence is CSVAEGGQPQHF. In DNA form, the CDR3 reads TGCAGCGTTGCAGAGGGAGGACAGCCCCAGCATTTT.